Presented here are 25 T cell receptor beta chains from one specimen sequenced in a study of beta chain features in type 1 diabetes. Every isolated RNA sample was fully reverse transcribed, so sequencing captured expressed TCRB transcripts. Sequenced by immunoSEQ multiplex PCR; TCRdb stores in-frame clones only, minus some. The data hold about 620,000 clones, with about 14% observed a single time. What was sequenced was naive CD4+ T cells from blood. Receptor source: a man younger than 35 in good health.

This clone was found a few times. The chain has TRBV7-3 and TRBJ2-3; TRBD2 agrees at 11 bases. J gave up 2 bases and V 4 bases, and 14 bases lay outside the gene matches. Germline V gene data show CDR1 as SGHTA and CDR2 as FQGTGA. This CDR3 has 19 amino acids. The CDR3 DNA reads TGTGCCAGCAGCTCAATCAAACTGACTAGCGGGGACCTCACAGATACGCAGTATTTT. Translated, it gives CASSSIKLTSGDLTDTQYF.

The rearrangement joins TRBV12-5 to TRBJ2-2, with D maybe TRBD1 (5 bases). The CDR3 has 15 residues. CDR1 is LGHNT and CDR2 is FRNRAP in the germline V gene. V lost 1 base to trimming and J lost 2 bases, with 8 bases between them. This CDR3 is CASGLGRGNTGELFF. In nucleotides, the CDR3 is TGTGCTAGTGGTTTGGGAAGGGGAAACACCGGGGAGCTGTTTTTT. The complete variable domain, with remaining parts taken from reference TRBV12-5 and TRBJ2-2, reads DARVTQTPRHKVTEMGQEVTMRCQPILGHNTVFWYRQTMMQGLELLAYFRNRAPLDDSGMPKDRFSAEMPDATLATLKIQPSEPRDSAVYFCASGLGRGNTGELFFGEGSRLTVL.

There are a few counts of this clone. The CDR3 sequence: CASSGAVAGYTF. CDR3 nucleotides: TGCGCCAGCAGCGGCGCTGTAGCTGGCTACACCTTC. The chain is built from TRBV5-1 and TRBJ1-2; no firm D call. The CDR3 spans 12 residues. Trimming shortened V by 4 bases and J by 7 bases, and 11 bases separated the two germline ends. Germline V gene data show CDR1 as SGHRS and CDR2 as YFSETQ.

In this sample, this clone turned up a few times. This CDR3 reads CAWSVLAGGPTANTGELFF. In DNA form, the CDR3 reads TGTGCCTGGAGTGTACTAGCGGGGGGACCAACTGCGAACACCGGGGAGCTGTTTTTT. The chain recombines TRBV30 with TRBJ2-2; 12 bases map to TRBD2. Unmatched junction bases numbered 8, after V lost 0 bases and J lost 0 bases. Germline V CDR1 and CDR2: GTSNPN, SVGIG (reference sequence). The CDR3 runs to 19 residues.

The CDR3 nucleotides read TGTGCCAGCAGCTTCGGGCTAGCCTACAATGAGCAGTTCTTC. Protein sequence: CASSFGLAYNEQFF. The rearrangement links TRBV4-2 to TRBJ2-1; D not certain. CDR1 LGHNA and CDR2 YNFKEQ come from the germline V gene. Trimming took 5 bases from V and 2 from J, leaving 10 bases between them. The CDR3 extends over 14 amino acids.

J is TRBJ1-2 and V is TRBV28, with D possibly matching TRBD1 (5 bases). This CDR3 comprises 14 residues. Germline V gene sequence: CDR1 MDHEN, CDR2 SYDVKM. Trimming cost V 4 bases and J 2 bases, with 11 bases left between them. As DNA, the CDR3 is TGTGCCAGCAGTTCAGGGTTCAAGAACTATGGCTACACCTTC. Encoded protein: CASSSGFKNYGYTF.

This clone was picked up a small number of times. The chain couples TRBV7-9 to TRBJ2-7, with 7 positions matching TRBD2. V was pared by 1 base and J by 2 bases, with 2 bases of the junction left unmatched. Germline V gene data show CDR1 as SEHNR and CDR2 as FQNEAQ (reference sequence). The CDR3 extends over 14 amino acids. The CDR3 protein is CASSLDGGTYEQYF. The CDR3 coding sequence is TGTGCCAGCAGCTTAGACGGGGGGACCTACGAGCAGTACTTC.

V and J are TRBV5-4 and TRBJ2-3, with 11 bases fitting TRBD2. Losses at the gene ends were 3 bases for V and 3 bases for J; bases not matched to a gene: 6. CDR1 and CDR2 (germline): SGHNT, YYREEE (reference sequence). This CDR3 is built from 16 residues. CDR3 sequence reads: CASSSPTSGGTDTQYF. Written as DNA, the CDR3 is TGTGCCAGCAGCTCCCCCACTAGCGGGGGTACAGATACGCAGTATTTT.

This clone has a handful of counts. CDR3 residues: CASSDTGTDTYEQYF. As DNA, the CDR3 is TGTGCCAGCAGTGATACCGGGACAGACACCTACGAGCAGTACTTC. The rearrangement joins TRBV25-1 to TRBJ2-7; 7 positions match TRBD1. The germline V gene encodes CDR1 MGHDK and CDR2 SYGVNS. The CDR3 has 15 residues. The J segment lost 2 bases and the V segment lost 3 bases, leaving 7 bases of the junction unmatched.

This clone was seen only a few times. This CDR3 is CASSLASGSRETQYF. The CDR3 DNA follows: TGTGCCAGCAGCTTGGCTAGCGGGAGTCGAGAGACCCAGTACTTC. The V and J genes are TRBV7-3 and TRBJ2-5, with TRBD2 identical over 10 bases. Germline V gene data show CDR1 as SGHTA and CDR2 as FQGTGA. Germline trimming cut 3 bases from V and 4 bases from J; bases unmatched to any gene: 5. The CDR3 sequence is 15 residues long. Together with reference TRBV7-3 and TRBJ2-5, the CDR3 gives the full variable domain: GAGVSQTPSNKVTEKGKYVELRCDPISGHTALYWYRQSLGQGPEFLIYFQGTGAADDSGLPNDRFFAVRPEGSVSTLKIQRTERGDSAVYLCASSLASGSRETQYFGPGTRLLVL.

This clone was found many times. One end of the junction fails to match germline, which may point to a read error. This rearrangement joins TRBV7-7 to TRBJ2-2, with 7 bases fitting TRBD2. The germline gives CDR1 SSHAT, CDR2 FNYEAQ (reference sequence). The CDR3 contains 14 residues. In nucleotides, the CDR3 is TGTGCTAGCAGCGGGGACCCGAACACCGGGGAGCTGTTTTTT. Protein sequence: CASSGDPNTGELFF.

The V gene is TRBV2, the J gene TRBJ2-3, with 10 bases matching TRBD2. The V gene end was trimmed by 5 bases and the J gene end by 5 bases; junction bases not matched to a gene: 1. Germline V gives CDR1 SNHLY, CDR2 FYNNEI. CDR3 length: 13 amino acids. CDR3 DNA: TGTGCCAGCAGTAGCGGGGGGGTAGATACGCAGTATTTT. It specifies CASSSGGVDTQYF.

This clone was counted between two and nine times. The CDR3 loop is CASSSYIGWDGLNYGYTF. For the CDR3, the DNA is TGTGCCAGCAGCTCGTATATTGGATGGGACGGGTTGAACTATGGCTACACCTTC. The J gene is TRBJ1-2, the V gene TRBV7-9; D is perhaps TRBD1 (5 bases). Germline-derived CDR1 and CDR2 are SEHNR and FQNEAQ (reference sequence). The CDR3 consists of 18 residues. With 4 bases removed from V and 2 bases from J, the gap between germline ends came to 23 bases.

This clone was seen a few times. The chain recombines TRBV14 with TRBJ2-2; possibly TRBD1 or TRBD2 for D (5 bases each). The germline V and J ends were trimmed by 7 bases and 5 bases, with 17 bases remaining between them. This CDR3 region has 15 residues. The germline V gene has CDR1 SGHDN and CDR2 FVKESK. The CDR3, as DNA: TGTGCCAGCACCGACAATCGTGGGGGAACCGGGGAGCTGTTTTTT. Its translation: CASTDNRGGTGELFF.

This clone appeared a few times. CDR3 sequence (DNA): TGTGCCAGCAGAACCCCGGGACAGGGAAAGGTGACCCAGTACTTC. It translates to CASRTPGQGKVTQYF. This chain connects TRBV28 to TRBJ2-5; 9 bases map to TRBD1. Per the germline V gene, CDR1 is MDHEN and CDR2 is SYDVKM. The CDR3 covers 15 residues. The J segment lost 7 bases and the V segment lost 6 bases, leaving 12 bases of the junction unmatched.

This clone was found a few times. This rearrangement joins TRBV29-1 to TRBJ2-2; TRBD1 matches at 7 bases. V shed 7 bases, J shed 6 bases, and the junction held 8 bases outside the gene matches. CDR3 length: 13 amino acids. The V gene's germline CDR1 is SQVTM and CDR2 ANQGSEA. The CDR3 DNA follows: TGCAGCGCCGCGACAGGGTTGGCCGGGGAGCTGTTTTTT. It yields the protein CSAATGLAGELFF.

This clone was found a few times. The rearrangement links TRBV4-3 to TRBJ2-7; D perhaps matches TRBD2 (5 bases). This CDR3 is 17 amino acids long. The V end was cut by 0 bases, the J end by 2 bases, with 17 bases between. Germline CDR1 and CDR2: LGHNA and YSLEER. CDR3 protein: CASSQDRPGSLTYEQYF. The CDR3 bases are TGCGCCAGCAGCCAAGATCGACCGGGAAGTCTTACCTACGAGCAGTACTTC.

This clone was found a few times. The chain links TRBV25-1 to TRBJ2-1, with a weak D call TRBD1 (5 bases). Between the trimmed V and J ends, which lost 2 bases and 3 bases, there was a span of 14 bases. Germline CDR1 MGHDK, CDR2 SYGVNS. The CDR3 covers 16 residues. Here the CDR3 reads CASSEGSTGIYNEQFF. In DNA, the CDR3 is TGTGCCAGCAGTGAAGGCAGTACAGGAATCTACAATGAGCAGTTCTTC. Supplemented by reference TRBV25-1 and TRBJ2-1, the full variable domain reads EADIYQTPRYLVIGTGKKITLECSQTMGHDKMYWYQQDPGMELHLIHYSYGVNSTEKGDLSSESTVSRIRTEHFPLTLESARPSHTSQYLCASSEGSTGIYNEQFFGPGTRLTVL.

A word on this clone: Distinct nucleotide sequences in the sample also encode this CDR3. V usage is TRBV6-5 and J usage is TRBJ2-7; 8 nucleotides line up with TRBD1. Per the germline V gene, CDR1 is MNHEY and CDR2 is SVGAGI. This CDR3 has 16 amino acids. V was pared by 4 bases and J by 0 bases, with 8 bases of the junction left unmatched. Here the CDR3 DNA reads TGTGCCAGCAGTTTCTACGGGACAGGTGACTCCTACGAGCAGTACTTC. Its protein product is CASSFYGTGDSYEQYF.

Regarding this clone: The same CDR3 can be traced to other DNA sequences in this sample. The chain joins TRBV18 to TRBJ2-7, with 7 bases identical to TRBD1. The CDR3 spans 13 residues. Looked up from germline, CDR1 is KGHSH and CDR2 is LQKENI. V dropped 2 bases and J dropped 6; count of bases not matched to a gene: 4. The CDR3 sequence: CASSPDRVSEQYF. The CDR3 region has the DNA TGTGCCAGCTCACCAGACAGGGTATCCGAGCAGTACTTC.

This clone was observed many times. J is TRBJ2-5 and V is TRBV7-2; no reliable D call. The CDR3 runs 12 residues. Germline CDR1 and CDR2: SGHTA and FQGNSA. Trimming took off 2 bases at V and 2 bases at J, with 3 bases between the two ends. The CDR3 nucleotides read TGTGCCAGCAGCTTACGGCAAGAGACCCAGTACTTC. The encoded protein is CASSLRQETQYF.

The J gene is TRBJ1-2, the V gene TRBV6-6, with 7 bases fitting TRBD1. V dropped 2 bases and J dropped 5; count of bases not matched to a gene: 8. Germline CDR1 and CDR2: MNHNY and SVGAGI (reference sequence). The CDR3 spans 15 residues. Written as DNA, the CDR3 is TGTGCCAGCAGTTACACCCCAGACAGGGAATATGGCTACACCTTC. It specifies CASSYTPDREYGYTF.

The chain employs TRBV4-1 and TRBJ2-3, with D possibly TRBD1 on 6 matching bases. V lost 2 bases, J lost 7 bases, and 13 bases lay in between. This CDR3 contains 14 residues. Germline V gives CDR1 MGHRA, CDR2 YSYEKL. In DNA form, the CDR3 reads TGCGCCAGCAGCCAACTCGCAGGGGTCCATACGCAGTATTTT. It is translated as CASSQLAGVHTQYF.

This clone has more than one count but fewer than ten. The chain employs TRBV6-1 and TRBJ2-7; D remains unclear. Trimming stripped 5 bases from V and 2 bases from J, with 16 bases between. The CDR3 sequence is 15 residues long. The germline CDR1 and CDR2 sequences are MNHNS and SASEGT. The CDR3 spells CASSLQASGPYEQYF. In nucleotides, the CDR3 is TGTGCCAGCAGTCTCCAGGCGTCAGGACCCTACGAGCAGTACTTC.

CDR3 bases: TGTGCCATCAGGGGGACCCGTGACACAGATACGCAGTATTTT. It yields the protein CAIRGTRDTDTQYF. This chain connects TRBV10-3 to TRBJ2-3; D possibly uses TRBD1 or TRBD2 (5 bases each). The CDR3 loop spans 14 amino acids. The V and J ends lost 6 bases and 2 bases respectively, with 12 bases between them. Germline values: CDR1 ENHRY, CDR2 SYGVKD.